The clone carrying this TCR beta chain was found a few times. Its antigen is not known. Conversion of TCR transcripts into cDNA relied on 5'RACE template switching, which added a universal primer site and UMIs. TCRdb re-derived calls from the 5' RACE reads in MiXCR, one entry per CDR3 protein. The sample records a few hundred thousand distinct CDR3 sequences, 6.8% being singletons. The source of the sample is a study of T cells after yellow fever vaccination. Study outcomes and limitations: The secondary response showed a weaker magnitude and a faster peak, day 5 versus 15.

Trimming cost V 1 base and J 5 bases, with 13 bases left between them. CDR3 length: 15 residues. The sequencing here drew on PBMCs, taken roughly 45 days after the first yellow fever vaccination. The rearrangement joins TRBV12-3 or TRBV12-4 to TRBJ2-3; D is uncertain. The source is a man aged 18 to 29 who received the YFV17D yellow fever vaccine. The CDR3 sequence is CASSLVDGWGDTQYF. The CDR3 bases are TGTGCCAGCAGTTTAGTGGACGGGTGGGGAGATACGCAGTATTTT.